This TCR beta chain was documented in a study of cytomegalovirus exposure and HLA in healthy donors. A multiplex PCR was run with 60 Vbeta primers and 13 Jbeta primers. Data came from immunoSEQ multiplex PCR; TCRdb stores just in-frame clones and leaves some out. Of about 120,000 clones detected, about 80% appear once; the ten largest clones hold more than 7%. The CDR3 runs 16 residues. The germline gives CDR1 MNHEY, CDR2 SVGAGI. Trimming took 0 bases from V and 2 from J, leaving 14 bases between them. The chain employs TRBV6-5 and TRBJ2-7, with TRBD2 as a possible D gene (5 bases). Material: PBMCs. This TCR was sampled from a female donor in good health and CMV-seropositive. The CDR3 here is CASSYSLASAAYEQYF. CDR3 sequence (DNA): TGTGCCAGCAGTTACTCCCTAGCATCTGCGGCCTACGAGCAGTACTTC.